These 20 T cell receptor beta chains share one sample of origin, sequenced in a study of cytomegalovirus exposure and HLA in healthy donors. Sequenced by immunoSEQ multiplex PCR; TCRdb stores in-frame clones only, minus some. Among hundreds of thousands of clones listed, 86% were seen once. Sample: PBMCs. These receptor sequences come from a woman aged 18-30 years in good health and CMV-seronegative.

This clone has more than one count but fewer than ten. This CDR3 reads CASRVTGKAFF. DNA for the CDR3: TGTGCCAGCAGGGTAACAGGGAAAGCTTTCTTT. This chain connects TRBV28 to TRBJ1-1; D may be TRBD1 (6 bases). The CDR3 spans 11 residues. The V gene's germline CDR1 is MDHEN and CDR2 SYDVKM. V shed 6 bases and J shed 9 bases, with 11 bases lying between them.

The chain recombines TRBV28 with TRBJ1-5, with a possible D match to TRBD1 (5 bases). CDR3 length: 16 residues. Germline V gene sequence: CDR1 MDHEN, CDR2 SYDVKM. The V gene lost 8 bases and the J gene lost 2 bases, with 19 bases spanning the gap. The chain's CDR3 is CASAIYAGLGNQPQHF. The CDR3 region has the DNA TGTGCCAGCGCGATATACGCAGGGCTGGGCAATCAGCCCCAGCATTTT.

On this clone: Additional DNA sequences in this sample encode the identical CDR3. The CDR3 protein is CASSYTGTGGYEQYF. The CDR3 nucleotides are TGTGCCAGCAGTTACACCGGGACAGGGGGCTACGAGCAGTACTTC. V and J are TRBV28 and TRBJ2-7, with TRBD1 identical over 11 bases. Germline CDR1 and CDR2: MDHEN and SYDVKM. The trim removed 4 bases at V and 3 bases at J, leaving 5 bases unmatched. The CDR3 sequence is 15 residues long.

This clone showed up just a few times. The chain couples TRBV2 to TRBJ2-7, with TRBD1 matching 7 bases. V gave up 7 bases and J gave up 1 base; unmatched junction bases: 4. The V gene's germline CDR1 is SNHLY and CDR2 FYNNEI. This CDR3 has 13 residues. CDR3 sequence (DNA): TGTGCCAGCACCGGGACAGTATCCTACGAGCAGTACTTC. It translates to CASTGTVSYEQYF.

There are a few counts of this clone. The chain carries TRBV6-1 and TRBJ1-5; no reliable D call. V lost 4 bases, J lost 2 bases, and 6 bases lay in between. CDR1 and CDR2 from the germline V gene are MNHNS and SASEGT. This CDR3 has 13 residues. CDR3 loop: CASSGGGNQPQHF. CDR3 nucleotide sequence: TGTGCCAGCAGTGGAGGTGGCAATCAGCCCCAGCATTTT.

The chain has TRBV4-1 and TRBJ1-2, with TRBD1 identical over 7 bases. The V segment lost 1 base and the J segment 3 bases; nucleotides outside the gene matches: 17. Germline V CDR1 and CDR2: MGHRA, YSYEKL. CDR3 size: 19 residues. The CDR3 DNA sequence: TGCGCCAGCAGCCAAGTCCGGACAGGCCCGCGTCGGGATTACTATGGCTACACCTTC. It encodes CASSQVRTGPRRDYYGYTF.

This clone has a handful of counts. The rearrangement links TRBV5-8 to TRBJ1-2; 9 positions match TRBD1. J was trimmed by 2 bases and V by 7 bases; bases with no gene match: 9. This CDR3 contains 15 residues. Per germline, CDR1 SGHTS and CDR2 YDEGEE. DNA for the CDR3: TGTGCCAGCCGAGTACTACAGGGGGCAAACTATGGCTACACCTTC. Its translation is CASRVLQGANYGYTF. Based on the CDR3 plus reference TRBV5-8 and TRBJ1-2, the full variable domain is EAGVTQSPTHLIKTRGQQATLRCSPISGHTSVYWYQQALGLGLQFLLWYDEGEERNRGNFPPRFSGRQFPNYSSELNVNALELEDSALYLCASRVLQGANYGYTFGSGTRLTVV.

The genes are TRBV19 and TRBJ2-1, with 7 bases fitting TRBD2. Germline-derived CDR1 and CDR2 are LNHDA and SQIVND (reference sequence). V shed 3 bases, J shed 4 bases, and the junction held 6 bases outside the gene matches. This CDR3 has 15 amino acids. Written as DNA, the CDR3 is TGTGCCAGTAGTATCGGGCTAGCGGTTTACAATGAGCAGTTCTTC. Translation gives CASSIGLAVYNEQFF.

This clone was found a few times. The rearrangement uses TRBV7-9 and TRBJ2-7; 9 bases fit TRBD1. The germline V gene encodes CDR1 SEHNR and CDR2 FQNEAQ (reference sequence). J was trimmed by 4 bases and V by 5 bases; bases with no gene match: 9. CDR3 size: 15 residues. The CDR3 region has the DNA TGTGCCAGCAGCCGTCCGGGACAGGGAGATTACGAGCAGTACTTC. Translating it yields CASSRPGQGDYEQYF.

This chain uses TRBV4-1 with TRBJ1-2, with 7 positions matching TRBD1. Germline CDR1 reads MGHRA; CDR2 reads YSYEKL. Germline trimming cut 3 bases from V and 7 bases from J; bases unmatched to any gene: 5. The CDR3 extends over 13 amino acids. The CDR3 protein is CASSHRGGGGYTF. CDR3 DNA: TGCGCCAGCAGCCATAGAGGGGGCGGTGGCTACACCTTC.

The chain has TRBV28 and TRBJ2-7; TRBD1 agrees at 9 bases. CDR3 length: 15 residues. CDR1 is MDHEN, CDR2 SYDVKM, per germline. Unmatched junction bases numbered 11, after V lost 6 bases and J lost 5 bases. The DNA for the CDR3 is TGTGCCAGCAGGGCCCCGGGACAGGGATCCCACGAGCAGTACTTC. Protein: CASRAPGQGSHEQYF. The full variable domain, its missing parts supplied by reference TRBV28 and TRBJ2-7, is DVKVTQSSRYLVKRTGEKVFLECVQDMDHENMFWYRQDPGLGLRLIYFSYDVKMKEKGDIPEGYSVSREKKERFSLILESASTNQTSMYLCASRAPGQGSHEQYFGPGTRLTVT.

The V and J genes are TRBV5-4 and TRBJ1-6; tentative D call: TRBD1 (5 bases). Between the trimmed V and J ends, which lost 1 base and 7 bases, there was a span of 9 bases. The length of the CDR3 is 14 residues. The germline V gene encodes CDR1 SGHNT and CDR2 YYREEE (reference sequence). Written as DNA, the CDR3 is TGTGCCAGCAGCTTGATGGGGGGAAATTCACCCCTCCACTTT. Translated, it gives CASSLMGGNSPLHF.

V usage is TRBV28 and J usage is TRBJ2-7; possibly TRBD2 for D (5 bases). Germline lookup yields CDR1 MDHEN and CDR2 SYDVKM. V gave up 4 bases and J gave up 3 bases, with 13 bases separating them. This CDR3 spans 14 amino acids. The CDR3 is CASSSHGRDYEQYF. For the CDR3, the DNA is TGTGCCAGCAGTTCTCACGGACGGGACTACGAGCAGTACTTC.

The rearrangement uses TRBV6-1 and TRBJ2-7, with TRBD1 matching 9 bases. The germline V gene has CDR1 MNHNS and CDR2 SASEGT. V shed 0 bases, J shed 2 bases, and the junction held 2 bases outside the gene matches. This CDR3 has 15 amino acids. The DNA for the CDR3 is TGTGCCAGCAGTGAAGCTGGGGACAGGGCCTACGAGCAGTACTTC. Translated: CASSEAGDRAYEQYF.

In its sample, this clone was seen a few times. The rearrangement links TRBV5-1 to TRBJ1-6, with D perhaps TRBD1 (6 bases). The CDR3 runs to 14 residues. V lost 2 bases and J 7 bases, leaving 10 bases between the germline ends. Per germline, CDR1 SGHRS and CDR2 YFSETQ. For the CDR3, the DNA is TGCGCCAGCAGCTTTACAGGGCAAAATTCACCCCTCCACTTT. This codes for CASSFTGQNSPLHF.

The chain combines TRBV7-9 with TRBJ1-3, with D uncertain. The CDR3 totals 15 residues. Trimming cost V 2 bases and J 4 bases, with 12 bases left between them. Germline CDR1 SEHNR, CDR2 FQNEAQ (reference sequence). The CDR3 protein is CASSLHGLEGNTIYF. The CDR3, as DNA: TGTGCCAGCAGCTTACACGGTCTGGAGGGAAACACCATATATTTT. Using reference TRBV7-9 and TRBJ1-3 for the parts outside the CDR3, the full variable domain is DTGVSQNPRHKITKRGQNVTFRCDPISEHNRLYWYRQTLGQGPEFLTYFQNEAQLEKSRLLSDRFSAERPKGSFSTLEIQRTEQGDSAMYLCASSLHGLEGNTIYFGEGSWLTVV.

The V and J genes are TRBV5-1 and TRBJ2-7; TRBD1 agrees at 7 bases. CDR3 size: 14 residues. The germline CDR1 and CDR2 sequences are SGHRS and YFSETQ. The V gene end was trimmed by 4 bases and the J gene end by 5 bases; junction bases not matched to a gene: 9. CDR3 residues: CASSLTSGGNEQYF. Written as DNA, the CDR3 is TGCGCCAGCAGCCTGACGTCAGGGGGAAACGAGCAGTACTTC.

The chain couples TRBV2 to TRBJ1-1, with D perhaps TRBD1 (6 bases). CDR3 length: 16 residues. The V and J ends lost 0 bases and 4 bases respectively, with 15 bases between them. Germline CDR1 and CDR2: SNHLY and FYNNEI. For the CDR3, the DNA is TGTGCCAGCAGTGAAGCGCCTCTGGGGGCCGGCACTGAAGCTTTCTTT. Translating gives CASSEAPLGAGTEAFF.

V gene TRBV13 combines with J gene TRBJ2-7, with 8 bases fitting TRBD2. The CDR3 is 16 residues long. Trimming removed 0 bases from V and 1 base from J; junction bases left unmatched: 5. Germline V gene sequence: CDR1 PRHDT, CDR2 FYEKMQ (reference sequence). CDR3 DNA sequence: TGTGCCAGCAGCTTAGGCTGGCGGGGGGCTTCCTACGAGCAGTACTTC. Its protein product is CASSLGWRGASYEQYF.

This rearrangement joins TRBV5-6 to TRBJ1-6; D is ambiguous. CDR3 length: 16 residues. The germline CDR1 and CDR2 sequences are SGHDT and YYEEEE. V shed 0 bases and J shed 0 bases, with 7 bases lying between them. The CDR3 protein is CASSLEVSSYNSPLHF. Here the CDR3 DNA reads TGTGCCAGCAGCTTGGAAGTGAGCTCCTATAATTCACCCCTCCACTTT. The full variable domain, in which reference TRBV5-6 and TRBJ1-6 provide the parts outside the CDR3, is DAGVTQSPTHLIKTRGQQVTLRCSPKSGHDTVSWYQQALGQGPQFIFQYYEEEERQRGNFPDRFSGHQFPNYSSELNVNALLLGDSALYLCASSLEVSSYNSPLHFGNGTRLTVT.